This TCR beta chain was identified during a study of Ad26.COV2.S vaccination and SARS-CoV-2 variants. The V and J ends lost 5 bases and 2 bases respectively, with 10 bases between them. CDR1 and CDR2 (germline): SGHDT, YYEEEE. This CDR3 contains 13 residues. Only in-frame clones appear in the TCRdb table, and some are missing; sequencing was by immunoSEQ multiplex PCR. The data show some 250,000 clones, 88% seen once. The treatment here: roughly 19 received Ad26.COV2.S at low or high dose, single or two shots; about 5 received placebo; per-sample allocation not given. The study sampled participants on day 63 after the first vaccine or placebo injection.

This sequence was found in a person between 18 and 65 years old who received the Ad26.COV2.S COVID-19 vaccine or a placebo. This chain connects TRBV5-6 to TRBJ1-2; a possible D gene is TRBD1 (5 bases). Sequencing used peripheral blood, obtained in a trial of Ad26.COV2.S vaccine versus placebo. The CDR3 sequence is CASRPGANYGYTF. CDR3 in DNA: TGTGCCAGCAGACCCGGGGCCAACTATGGCTACACCTTC.